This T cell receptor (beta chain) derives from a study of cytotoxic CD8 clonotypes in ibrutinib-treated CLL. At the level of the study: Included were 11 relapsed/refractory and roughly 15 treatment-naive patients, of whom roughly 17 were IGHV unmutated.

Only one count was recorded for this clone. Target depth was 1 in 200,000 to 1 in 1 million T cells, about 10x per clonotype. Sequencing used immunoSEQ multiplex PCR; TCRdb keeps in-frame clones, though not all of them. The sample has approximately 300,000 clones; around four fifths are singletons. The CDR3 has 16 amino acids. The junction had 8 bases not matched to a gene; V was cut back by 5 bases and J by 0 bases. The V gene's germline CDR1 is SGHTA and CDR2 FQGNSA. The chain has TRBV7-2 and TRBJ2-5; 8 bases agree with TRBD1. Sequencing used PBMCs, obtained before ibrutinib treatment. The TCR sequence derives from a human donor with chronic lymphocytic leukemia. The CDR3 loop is CASSARDRIYQETQYF. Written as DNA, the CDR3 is TGTGCCAGCAGCGCACGGGACAGGATTTACCAAGAGACCCAGTACTTC.